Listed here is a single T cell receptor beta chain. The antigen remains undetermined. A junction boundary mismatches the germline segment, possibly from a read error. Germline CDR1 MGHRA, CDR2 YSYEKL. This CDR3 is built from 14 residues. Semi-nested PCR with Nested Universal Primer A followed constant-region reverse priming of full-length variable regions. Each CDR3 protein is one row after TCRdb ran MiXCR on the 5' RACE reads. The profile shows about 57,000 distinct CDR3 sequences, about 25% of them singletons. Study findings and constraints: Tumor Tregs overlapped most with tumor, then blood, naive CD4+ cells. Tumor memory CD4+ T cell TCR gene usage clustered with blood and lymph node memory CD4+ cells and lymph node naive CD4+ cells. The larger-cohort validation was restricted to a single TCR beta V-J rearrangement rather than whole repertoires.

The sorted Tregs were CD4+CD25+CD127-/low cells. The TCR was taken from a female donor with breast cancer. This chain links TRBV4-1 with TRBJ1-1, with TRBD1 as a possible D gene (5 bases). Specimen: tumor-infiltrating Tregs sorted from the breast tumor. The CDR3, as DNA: TGCGCCAGCAGCCAAGATGATCGGGGGGGTGAAGCTTTCTTC. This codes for CASSQDDRGGEAFF.